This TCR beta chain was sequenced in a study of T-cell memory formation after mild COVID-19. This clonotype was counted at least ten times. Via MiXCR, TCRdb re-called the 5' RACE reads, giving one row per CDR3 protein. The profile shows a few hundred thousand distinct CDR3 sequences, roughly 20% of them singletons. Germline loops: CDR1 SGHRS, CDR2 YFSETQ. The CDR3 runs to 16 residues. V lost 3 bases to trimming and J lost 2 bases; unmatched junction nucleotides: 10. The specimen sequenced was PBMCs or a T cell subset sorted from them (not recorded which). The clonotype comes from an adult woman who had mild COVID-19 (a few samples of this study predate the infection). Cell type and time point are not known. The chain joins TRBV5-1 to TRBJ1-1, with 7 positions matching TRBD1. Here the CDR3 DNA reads TGCGCCAGCAGCTCAGGACAGGCCTACCCTAACACTGAAGCTTTCTTT. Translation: CASSSGQAYPNTEAFF.